This T cell receptor (beta chain) was captured by sequencing in a study of blood T cell repertoires in COVID-19. The wider study: Sample material is recorded as cDNA or gDNA derived from T cells, B-cell-depleted T cells, or PBMCs.

This table comes from immunoSEQ multiplex PCR, and its TCRdb copy is limited to in-frame clones, with some not included. The data hold 95,000 to 150,000 clones, with roughly 85% observed a single time. Germline V CDR1 and CDR2: ENHRY, SYGVKD. CDR3 length: 14 residues. V lost 3 bases and J 3 bases, leaving 11 bases between the germline ends. This receptor was obtained from a man aged 35 to 55 with acute or convalescent COVID-19. The sequencing sample was made of peripheral blood. This chain connects TRBV10-3 to TRBJ1-1; D may be TRBD1 (5 bases). The CDR3, as DNA: TGTGCCATCAGTGAAGAATCCAGGGACACTGAAGCTTTCTTT. Translated, it gives CAISEESRDTEAFF.